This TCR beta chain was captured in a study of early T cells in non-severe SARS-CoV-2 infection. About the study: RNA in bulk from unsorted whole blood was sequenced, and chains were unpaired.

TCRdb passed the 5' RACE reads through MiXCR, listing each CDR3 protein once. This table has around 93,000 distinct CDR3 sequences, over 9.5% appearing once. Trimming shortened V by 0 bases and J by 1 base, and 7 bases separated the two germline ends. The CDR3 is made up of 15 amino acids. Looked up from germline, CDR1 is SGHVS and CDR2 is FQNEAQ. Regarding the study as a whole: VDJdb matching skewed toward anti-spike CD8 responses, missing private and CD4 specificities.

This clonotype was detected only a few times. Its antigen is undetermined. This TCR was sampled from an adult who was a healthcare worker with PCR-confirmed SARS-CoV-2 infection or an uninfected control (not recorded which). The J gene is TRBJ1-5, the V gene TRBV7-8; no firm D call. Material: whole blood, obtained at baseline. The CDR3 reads CASSLAERSNQPQHF. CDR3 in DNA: TGTGCCAGCAGCTTAGCGGAGCGGAGCAATCAGCCCCAGCATTTT.